This entry features one TCR beta chain sequence. Sequenced by immunoSEQ multiplex PCR; TCRdb stores in-frame clones only, minus some. The sample yields some 40,000 clones, over 80% seen once. The CDR3 consists of 17 residues. Germline CDR1 is SGHNT and CDR2 is YYREEE (reference sequence). V gave up 4 bases and J gave up 3 bases, with 20 bases separating them. The sample belongs to a study of regulatory dendritic cells for organ transplantation. Sequencing was performed on naive CD8+ T cells from blood. Sample subset: CD45RA+ naive T cells. The source is a human donor in good health. The chain combines TRBV5-4 with TRBJ2-1, with D tentatively TRBD1 or TRBD2 (5 bases each). CDR3 residues: CASSDDSGTEDYNEQFF. The DNA of the CDR3 is TGTGCCAGCAGCGATGATTCGGGGACGGAGGACTACAATGAGCAGTTCTTC.